Shown below are 23 T cell receptor beta chains from a single sample sequenced in a study of CXCR3-negative and CXCR3-positive naive CD8 T cells. Via 5' RACE with UMI labels, TRB cDNA libraries were prepared. TCRdb re-called the 5' RACE reads, yielding one record per CDR3 amino acid sequence without DNA. The table counts about 5,300 distinct CDR3 sequences; more than 1.5% lies in the top ten. Study-wide results and caveats: Compared with CXCR3-negative naive cells, CXCR3-positive naive cells showed more hydrophobic TRB CDR3s.

These TCRs' antigens remain unknown. The sequenced material came from naive CXCR3+ CD8+ T cells from blood. Subset here: CD45RO-CCR7+CD27+CD95- naive CD8+ T cells expressing CXCR3 (TNR3+). The receptors were sampled from a human donor in good health. Some clones in this sample may be carry-over from other donors' samples.

The chain is built from TRBV29-1 and TRBJ1-2. The CDR3 runs 12 residues. Germline CDR1 and CDR2: SQVTM and ANQGSEA. CDR3 amino acids: CSTRGRDYGYTF.

The gene calls are TRBV7-6 and TRBJ1-1; with no DNA, the TCRdb D assignment of TRBD1 cannot be verified. The CDR3 length is 17 residues. From germline, CDR1 is SGHVS and CDR2 FNYEAQ. The chain's CDR3 is CASSLAQSPRGNTEAFF.

This sequence joins TRBV7-9 and TRBJ2-7; TCRdb's D call, TRBD1, is unchecked because there is no DNA. The CDR3 totals 12 residues. Germline CDR1 and CDR2: SEHNR and FQNEAQ (reference sequence). The chain's CDR3 is CASSPPLRGQYF.

The V gene is TRBV29-1, the J gene TRBJ2-7. The CDR3 runs to 12 residues. In germline, CDR1 is SQVTM, CDR2 ANQGSEA. This chain's CDR3 is CSVVDNSYEQYF.

CDR3 residues: CASRNRDTQNTEAFF. The chain is built from TRBV12-3 or TRBV12-4 and TRBJ1-1; TCRdb's D call of TRBD1 is untestable without DNA. CDR3 length equals 15 residues.

The genes are TRBV29-1 and TRBJ1-3; TCRdb's D call of TRBD1 is untestable without DNA. The CDR3 runs to 15 residues. Germline V gives CDR1 SQVTM, CDR2 ANQGSEA. The CDR3 loop is CSVEVPDRGPNTIYF.

This clonotype registers medium-sized by frequency. The V gene is TRBV29-1, the J gene TRBJ2-1; TCRdb calls TRBD1, which cannot be checked without DNA. Germline CDR1 is SQVTM and CDR2 is ANQGSEA. The CDR3 has 12 residues. The CDR3 reads CSGYRGLDEQFF.

The chain uses TRBV7-3 and TRBJ1-2; the TCRdb call, TRBD1, lacks DNA for checking. CDR3 length equals 15 residues. Germline V gene lookup returns CDR1 SGHTA and CDR2 FQGTGA. CDR3 amino acids: CASRIYPGGNYGYTF. The entire variable domain, with the rest obtained from reference TRBV7-3 and TRBJ1-2, is as follows: GAGVSQTPSNKVTEKGKYVELRCDPISGHTALYWYRQSLGQGPEFLIYFQGTGAADDSGLPNDRFFAVRPEGSVSTLKIQRTERGDSAVYLCASRIYPGGNYGYTFGSGTRLTVV.

This chain's CDR3 is CASSTRDNPYEQYF. The chain uses TRBV7-9 and TRBJ2-7; TCRdb's assignment of TRBD1 cannot be checked, as there is no DNA. Germline V gene sequence: CDR1 SEHNR, CDR2 FQNEAQ (reference sequence). The CDR3 has 14 amino acids.

This sequence joins TRBV7-9 and TRBJ1-1. The CDR3 length is 18 residues. Germline V gene lookup returns CDR1 SEHNR and CDR2 FQNEAQ (reference sequence). The CDR3 sequence is CASSLDFIVLTENTEAFF.

The chain is built from TRBV29-1 and TRBJ1-6; absent DNA, TCRdb's TRBD1 call cannot be checked. Germline CDR1 reads SQVTM; CDR2 reads ANQGSEA. The CDR3 is made up of 13 amino acids. CDR3 loop: CSAISRDRAPLHF. The whole variable domain, remainder taken from reference TRBV29-1 and TRBJ1-6, is SAVISQKPSRDICQRGTSLTIQCQVDSQVTMMFWYRQQPGQSLTLIATANQGSEATYESGFVIDKFPISRPNLTFSTLTVSNMSPEDSSIYLCSAISRDRAPLHFGNGTRLTVT.

According to its frequency, this clonotype is medium-sized. This chain connects TRBV29-1 to TRBJ2-3; the D gene TCRdb calls, TRBD2, cannot be checked with no DNA. CDR1 is SQVTM and CDR2 is ANQGSEA in the germline V gene. CDR3 length: 20 residues. CDR3: CSVDGAGGTSGVTSTDTQYF.

The chain has TRBV29-1 and TRBJ2-2; TCRdb indicates TRBD1, and absent DNA this call remains unverified. The CDR3 consists of 14 residues. Germline CDR1 is SQVTM and CDR2 is ANQGSEA. The chain's CDR3 is CSVELGVGTGELFF.

The chain recombines TRBV29-1 with TRBJ2-7; with no DNA, the TCRdb D assignment of TRBD1 cannot be verified. The length of the CDR3 is 13 residues. Germline V lookup: CDR1 SQVTM, CDR2 ANQGSEA. The CDR3: CSVETGISYEQYF.

V usage is TRBV7-2 and J usage is TRBJ2-3; TCRdb's D call, TRBD1, is unchecked because there is no DNA. This CDR3 region has 16 residues. Germline CDR1 and CDR2: SGHTA and FQGNSA. CDR3 in amino acids: CASSLNRGTSTDTQYF.

The rearrangement joins TRBV29-1 to TRBJ2-1; TCRdb proposes TRBD1, but this gene call is untestable without DNA. The germline V gene encodes CDR1 SQVTM and CDR2 ANQGSEA. CDR3 length equals 14 residues. The CDR3 protein is CSASGTFSYNEQFF.

This clonotype shows up as medium-sized by frequency. The chain carries TRBV7-9 and TRBJ2-2; TCRdb calls TRBD1, which cannot be checked without DNA. The V gene's germline CDR1 is SEHNR and CDR2 FQNEAQ (reference sequence). The CDR3 is 16 amino acids. CDR3: CASSLMDNANTGELFF.

V gene TRBV21-1 combines with J gene TRBJ2-7. TRBV21-1 is a pseudogene segment. The CDR3 covers 14 residues. The CDR3 spells CASSIGQDLYEQYF.

The chain combines TRBV29-1 with TRBJ1-1. The CDR3 consists of 14 residues. CDR1 is SQVTM and CDR2 is ANQGSEA in the germline V gene. The CDR3 reads CSVEDISSKGEAFF. The full variable domain, in which reference TRBV29-1 and TRBJ1-1 provide the parts outside the CDR3, is SAVISQKPSRDICQRGTSLTIQCQVDSQVTMMFWYRQQPGQSLTLIATANQGSEATYESGFVIDKFPISRPNLTFSTLTVSNMSPEDSSIYLCSVEDISSKGEAFFGQGTRLTVV.

The chain links TRBV5-1 to TRBJ2-7; TCRdb calls TRBD1, which cannot be checked without DNA. The germline V gene has CDR1 SGHRS and CDR2 YFSETQ. The CDR3 spans 15 residues. CDR3 in amino acids: CASSLDLGQRYEQYF.

V gene TRBV20-1 combines with J gene TRBJ1-2; no DNA is available, so the TRBD1 call from TCRdb remains unchecked. Germline V gene sequence: CDR1 DFQATT, CDR2 SNEGSKA (reference sequence). The CDR3 consists of 11 residues. CDR3 amino acids: CSASPEDGYTF.

V gene TRBV28 combines with J gene TRBJ2-3; TCRdb's D gene call, TRBD2, goes unchecked for lack of DNA. The germline V gene encodes CDR1 MDHEN and CDR2 SYDVKM. The CDR3 loop spans 17 amino acids. The CDR3: CASSPTSLAGGGDTQYF.

V is TRBV15 and J is TRBJ2-1; TCRdb proposes TRBD2, but this gene call is untestable without DNA. The germline gives CDR1 LNHNV, CDR2 YYDKDF (reference sequence). The length of the CDR3 is 16 residues. The CDR3 is CATSRDLAGIYNEQFF.